These 14 T cell receptor beta chains were all obtained from the same sample, sequenced in a study of cytomegalovirus exposure and HLA in healthy donors. Vbeta (60) and Jbeta (13) primers were used in the PCR. Here immunoSEQ multiplex PCR was the method, and the copy in TCRdb shows in-frame clones only, minus some. This repertoire shows roughly 120,000 clones, about 86% found once; its top ten account for 2% to 2.5%. The sequenced material came from PBMCs. The receptors derive from a woman aged 35 to 49 in good health and CMV-seronegative.

V is TRBV15 and J is TRBJ1-2; 7 bases match TRBD1. There are 14 residues in the CDR3. Losses at the gene ends were 0 bases for V and 7 bases for J; bases not matched to a gene: 5. The germline V gene encodes CDR1 LNHNV and CDR2 YYDKDF (reference sequence). The CDR3 reads CATSRETGFSGYTF. For the CDR3, the DNA is TGTGCCACCAGCAGAGAGACAGGGTTCAGTGGCTACACCTTC.

This chain connects TRBV19 to TRBJ1-2, with D possibly being TRBD1 (6 bases). Germline V gene sequence: CDR1 LNHDA, CDR2 SQIVND (reference sequence). V lost 0 bases to trimming and J lost 5 bases, with 13 bases between them. The CDR3 consists of 15 residues. Here the CDR3 reads CASSIETGINYGYTF. The CDR3 DNA reads as TGTGCCAGTAGTATAGAAACAGGGATAAATTATGGCTACACCTTC.

This sequence joins TRBV7-2 and TRBJ2-7, with 10 bases identical to TRBD2. This CDR3 spans 18 amino acids. Trimming at V came to 5 bases and at J to 4 bases, leaving 17 bases not matched to a gene. The germline CDR1 and CDR2 sequences are SGHTA and FQGNSA. The DNA for the CDR3 is TGTGCCAGCAGCCCGCCCCCGGGACTAGCGAAACACAGGTACGAGCAGTACTTC. Translating gives CASSPPPGLAKHRYEQYF.

The chain links TRBV28 to TRBJ2-7; 12 positions match TRBD2. CDR1 MDHEN and CDR2 SYDVKM come from the germline V gene. The ends lost 2 bases at V and 4 bases at J; junction bases unmatched: 12. CDR3 length: 18 amino acids. This CDR3 reads CASSLGPELAGGGYEQYF. The DNA of the CDR3 is TGTGCCAGCAGTTTAGGTCCCGAACTAGCGGGAGGTGGGTACGAGCAGTACTTC.

This chain joins TRBV5-1 and TRBJ2-3; 9 bases line up with TRBD2. This CDR3 comprises 14 residues. Germline CDR1 reads SGHRS; CDR2 reads YFSETQ. J was trimmed by 4 bases and V by 3 bases; bases with no gene match: 3. The CDR3 DNA follows: TGCGCCAGCAGCTCCTTAGCGGGGGCAGATACGCAGTATTTT. Translating gives CASSSLAGADTQYF. The full variable domain, rest sourced from reference TRBV5-1 and TRBJ2-3, is KAGVTQTPRYLIKTRGQQVTLSCSPISGHRSVSWYQQTPGQGLQFLFEYFSETQRNKGNFPGRFSGRQFSNSRSEMNVSTLELGDSALYLCASSSLAGADTQYFGPGTRLTVL.

This clone showed up just a few times. The CDR3 here is CASSLASQGNTEAFF. In DNA form, the CDR3 reads TGTGCCAGCAGTTTAGCCTCACAGGGGAACACTGAAGCTTTCTTT. The rearrangement joins TRBV27 to TRBJ1-1; tentative D call: TRBD1 (6 bases). This CDR3 contains 15 residues. Germline-derived CDR1 and CDR2 are MNHEY and SMNVEV (reference sequence). V lost 2 bases, J lost 1 base, and 11 bases lay in between.

CDR3 bases: TGTGCCAGCAGTTCCCCAAACAGGGTAAGGAGCAATCAGCCCCAGCATTTT. It is translated as CASSSPNRVRSNQPQHF. The rearrangement uses TRBV28 and TRBJ1-5; perhaps TRBD1 as D (6 bases). The germline V and J ends were trimmed by 4 bases and 1 base, with 17 bases remaining between them. The CDR3 is 17 residues long. From germline, CDR1 is MDHEN and CDR2 SYDVKM.

The rearrangement uses TRBV23-1 and TRBJ2-1; possibly TRBD1 for D (6 bases). TRBV23-1 is recorded as an ORF, its role being uncertain. The CDR3 length is 15 residues. V was pared by 4 bases and J by 6 bases, with 16 bases between. The CDR3 is CASSPPRGTGNEQFF. The CDR3 DNA sequence: TGCGCCAGCAGTCCACCGAGGGGGACGGGCAATGAGCAGTTCTTC.

This chain connects TRBV10-3 to TRBJ1-2; D call uncertain. The V end lost 11 bases, the J end lost 1 base, and 14 bases lay between the germline ends. The CDR3 extends over 13 amino acids. Germline V CDR1 and CDR2: ENHRY, SYGVKD. The CDR3 loop is CAANEGFNYGYTF. In DNA, the CDR3 is TGTGCCGCTAACGAGGGATTTAACTATGGCTACACCTTC.

The V call is TRBV15, the J call TRBJ2-2, with 12 bases that match TRBD2. Trimming took 1 base from V and 6 from J; bases not matched to a gene: 0. The CDR3 is 15 amino acids. Germline values: CDR1 LNHNV, CDR2 YYDKDF (reference sequence). DNA of the CDR3: TGTGCCACCAGCAGAGGACTAGCGGGAGCCGGGGAGCTGTTTTTT. It encodes CATSRGLAGAGELFF.

V gene TRBV18 combines with J gene TRBJ2-4; D gene uncertain. CDR1 and CDR2 (germline): KGHSH, LQKENI. Trimming stripped 2 bases from V and 0 bases from J, with 8 bases between. CDR3 length: 15 residues. The CDR3 region is CASSPAPIAKNIQYF. DNA of the CDR3: TGTGCCAGCTCACCAGCGCCGATAGCCAAAAACATTCAGTACTTC.

The chain is built from TRBV28 and TRBJ1-3, with D possibly matching TRBD1 (6 bases). V was pared by 10 bases and J by 0 bases, with 13 bases between. This CDR3 spans 14 amino acids. CDR1 is MDHEN and CDR2 is SYDVKM in the germline V gene. CDR3 sequence: CATREGGSGNTIYF. The DNA for the CDR3 is TGTGCCACTCGAGAAGGGGGCTCTGGAAACACCATATATTTT.

This chain joins TRBV2 and TRBJ2-7, with 14 bases fitting TRBD2. J was trimmed by 9 bases and V by 8 bases; bases with no gene match: 6. Germline CDR1 and CDR2: SNHLY and FYNNEI. The CDR3 is 13 residues long. The CDR3 bases are TGTGCCAGCGAGCGGACTAGCGGGGGGTTGCAGTACTTC. Its protein product is CASERTSGGLQYF.

This clone was recorded only once. This chain uses TRBV5-1 with TRBJ2-2, with 7 positions matching TRBD1. Germline CDR1 SGHRS, CDR2 YFSETQ. Trimming removed 1 base from V and 7 bases from J; junction bases left unmatched: 10. This CDR3 is built from 16 residues. The chain's CDR3 is CASSLPETGIGGELFF. DNA for the CDR3: TGCGCCAGCAGCTTGCCTGAGACAGGGATCGGCGGGGAGCTGTTTTTT.